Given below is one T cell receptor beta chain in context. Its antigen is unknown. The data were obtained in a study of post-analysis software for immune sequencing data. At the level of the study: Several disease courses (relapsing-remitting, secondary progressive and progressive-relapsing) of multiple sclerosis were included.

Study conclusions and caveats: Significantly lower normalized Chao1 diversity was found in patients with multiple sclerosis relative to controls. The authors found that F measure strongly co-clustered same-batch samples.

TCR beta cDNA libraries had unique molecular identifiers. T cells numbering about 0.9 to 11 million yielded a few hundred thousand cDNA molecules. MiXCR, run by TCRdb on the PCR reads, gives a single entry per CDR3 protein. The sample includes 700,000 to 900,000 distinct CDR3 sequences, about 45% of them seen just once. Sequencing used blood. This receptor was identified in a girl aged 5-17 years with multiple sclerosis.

The CDR3 coding sequence is TGTGCCACCAGTGGGGCATCTTACAGCTATGGCTACACCTTC. Its protein is CATSGASYSYGYTF. The chain employs TRBV24-1 and TRBJ1-2; no clear D. Germline assignment: CDR1 KGHDR and CDR2 SFDVKD. This CDR3 is built from 14 residues. V shed 5 bases and J shed 4 bases, with 13 bases lying between them.